This T cell receptor (beta chain) is from a study of shared clonotypes between healthy human individuals. Genomic DNA of each subset was evenly split across several immunoSEQ plates. Data came from immunoSEQ multiplex PCR; TCRdb stores just in-frame clones and leaves some out. The repertoire holds over 400,000 clones, with 81% as singletons. Germline CDR1 LGHNA, CDR2 YSLEER. This CDR3 region has 14 residues. V shed 1 base and J shed 4 bases, with 11 bases lying between them. Samples left unsorted employed tens of millions of PBMCs for genomic DNA. The source material was PBMCs. The receptor was derived from a woman between 40 and 55 years old in good health. Some clones in this sample may be carry-over from other donors' samples. The rearrangement uses TRBV4-3 and TRBJ2-7; D is uncertain. CDR3 bases: TGCGCCAGCAGCCAAGCGCCCAACTCATACGAGCAGTACTTC. Translated: CASSQAPNSYEQYF.